Below are 16 T cell receptor beta chains sequenced from a single sample in a study of CD8 T cells in Susac syndrome. Random-hexamer reverse transcription was applied to roughly 0.5 to 1 ug RNA. TCRdb passed the immunoSEQ multiplex PCR reads through MiXCR, listing each CDR3 protein once. The table includes about 120,000 distinct CDR3 sequences, 85% to 95% detected once. Material for sequencing was CD4+ T cells from PBMCs. These receptors all come from a human donor in good health.

This clonotype was recorded once. This sequence joins TRBV4-1 and TRBJ2-3; D is uncertain. Trimming removed 0 bases at V and 4 bases at J, with 5 bases between. Per the germline V gene, CDR1 is MGHRA and CDR2 is YSYEKL. The CDR3 covers 13 residues. This chain's CDR3 is CASSQDWPDTQYF. CDR3 nucleotides: TGCGCCAGCAGCCAAGATTGGCCAGATACGCAGTATTTT.

V and J are TRBV12-3 or TRBV12-4 and TRBJ2-3; a weak D match, TRBD2 (6 bases). Trimming stripped 6 bases from V and 0 bases from J, with 10 bases between. The CDR3 has 14 residues. CDR3 in amino acids: CASRVGTSTDTQYF. The CDR3, as DNA: TGTGCCAGCAGGGTAGGGACTAGCACAGATACGCAGTATTTT.

The J gene is TRBJ2-7, the V gene TRBV6-5; TRBD1 matches 9 bases. The CDR3 covers 14 residues. V was clipped by 6 bases and J by 3 bases; unmatched bases: 6. Germline values: CDR1 MNHEY, CDR2 SVGAGI. In DNA form, the CDR3 reads TGTGCCAGCAGGGAACGACAGGGGGACTACGAGCAGTACTTC. This encodes CASRERQGDYEQYF.

J is TRBJ2-1 and V is TRBV20-1; D gene unclear. From germline, CDR1 is DFQATT and CDR2 SNEGSKA (reference sequence). Trimming cost V 0 bases and J 8 bases, with 8 bases left between them. CDR3 size: 12 residues. DNA of the CDR3: TGCAGTGCTAGAGATATTAGCCATGAGCAGTTCTTC. Translation: CSARDISHEQFF.

The chain joins TRBV19 to TRBJ2-7, with D maybe TRBD1 (5 bases). The CDR3 has 13 amino acids. Trimming pared 6 bases from V and 3 bases from J, leaving 12 bases between. The V gene's germline CDR1 is LNHDA and CDR2 SQIVND (reference sequence). The CDR3: CASSPGQVYEQYF. The CDR3 DNA reads as TGTGCCAGTAGCCCAGGGCAGGTCTACGAGCAGTACTTC. Combining the CDR3 with reference TRBV19 and TRBJ2-7 gives the whole variable domain DGGITQSPKYLFRKEGQNVTLSCEQNLNHDAMYWYRQDPGQGLRLIYYSQIVNDFQKGDIAEGYSVSREKKESFPLTVTSAQKNPTAFYLCASSPGQVYEQYFGPGTRLTVT.

The chain uses TRBV7-3 and TRBJ2-4; TRBD2 aligns across 16 bases. The CDR3 contains 17 residues. Looked up from germline, CDR1 is SGHTA and CDR2 is FQGTGA. After removal of 4 bases from V and 6 bases from J, the junction contained 6 bases not matched to a gene. CDR3 nucleotide sequence: TGTGCCAGCAGCTCGGGACTAGCGGGAGGGCCGAGAAACATTCAGTACTTC. Translating gives CASSSGLAGGPRNIQYF.

This clonotype has more than one count but fewer than ten. The CDR3 sequence: CASSQGPAGGIGELFF. The CDR3 nucleotides read TGCGCCAGCAGCCAAGGTCCAGCGGGAGGCATCGGGGAGCTGTTTTTT. The chain links TRBV4-3 to TRBJ2-2; 9 nucleotides line up with TRBD2. Trimming at V came to 1 base and at J to 7 bases, leaving 7 bases not matched to a gene. Germline V lookup: CDR1 LGHNA, CDR2 YSLEER. The CDR3 extends over 16 amino acids.

V usage is TRBV20-1 and J usage is TRBJ2-1; the match to TRBD2 covers 13 bases. Germline V gives CDR1 DFQATT, CDR2 SNEGSKA (reference sequence). The CDR3 has 17 residues. V was pared by 3 bases and J by 8 bases, with 13 bases of the junction left unmatched. CDR3 sequence (DNA): TGCAGTGCTAGCGACATTGGACTAGCGGGAGCGGCCGATGAGCAGTTCTTC. Translation gives CSASDIGLAGAADEQFF.

The rearrangement uses TRBV5-1 and TRBJ2-3; D is possibly TRBD1 (6 bases). V lost 1 base, J lost 6 bases, and 12 bases lay in between. The germline V gene encodes CDR1 SGHRS and CDR2 YFSETQ. The CDR3 runs to 14 residues. As DNA, the CDR3 is TGCGCCAGCAGCTTGAGGTATGACAGGGATACGCAGTATTTT. It translates to CASSLRYDRDTQYF.

The chain couples TRBV10-3 to TRBJ2-3, with 10 bases matching TRBD2. The ends lost 0 bases at V and 7 bases at J; junction bases unmatched: 13. The CDR3 has 18 amino acids. Looked up from germline, CDR1 is ENHRY and CDR2 is SYGVKD. As DNA, the CDR3 is TGTGCCATCAGTGAGTCCACGCTACTAGCGGGACAACCTCATACGCAGTATTTT. This codes for CAISESTLLAGQPHTQYF.

This chain uses TRBV6-2 or TRBV6-3 with TRBJ1-5; 11 nucleotides line up with TRBD1. Germline V gene lookup returns CDR1 MNHEY and CDR2 SVGEGT. This CDR3 is built from 16 residues. V shed 0 bases, J shed 6 bases, and the junction held 4 bases outside the gene matches. The CDR3 is CASSYSMGQGVQPQHF. CDR3 bases: TGTGCCAGCAGTTACTCGATGGGACAGGGGGTTCAGCCCCAGCATTTT.

The V call is TRBV28, the J call TRBJ1-1; D gene ambiguous. Germline CDR1 reads MDHEN; CDR2 reads SYDVKM. The CDR3 covers 15 residues. The germline V and J ends were trimmed by 2 bases and 1 base, with 11 bases remaining between them. Written as DNA, the CDR3 is TGTGCCAGCAGTTTAAGGCAGCTCCCGAACACTGAAGCTTTCTTT. Amino acid sequence: CASSLRQLPNTEAFF.

The V and J genes are TRBV24-1 and TRBJ2-2; 7 bases are a match to TRBD1. Germline CDR1 and CDR2: KGHDR and SFDVKD. Losses at the gene ends were 4 bases for V and 3 bases for J; bases not matched to a gene: 4. The CDR3 sequence is 15 residues long. The CDR3 sequence: CATSDGTDYTGELFF. The CDR3 DNA is TGTGCCACCAGTGACGGGACAGACTACACCGGGGAGCTGTTTTTT.

CDR3 amino acids: CASSLAGNYEQYF. The CDR3 DNA follows: TGCGCCAGCAGCTTGGCAGGGAACTACGAGCAGTACTTC. The genes are TRBV5-1 and TRBJ2-7, with TRBD1 as a possible D gene (5 bases). Germline V gene sequence: CDR1 SGHRS, CDR2 YFSETQ. Trimming stripped 0 bases from V and 3 bases from J, with 7 bases between. CDR3 size: 13 residues.

The J gene is TRBJ2-5, the V gene TRBV6-5; the D gene is possibly TRBD2 (5 bases). The CDR3 totals 15 residues. Germline CDR1 and CDR2: MNHEY and SVGAGI. V lost 6 bases to trimming and J lost 4 bases, with 18 bases between them. The CDR3 DNA is TGTGCCAGCAGCTTCCGTGGGAGTAGTGGAGAGACCCAGTACTTC. Translation: CASSFRGSSGETQYF.

This chain joins TRBV25-1 and TRBJ2-2; D remains ambiguous. With 4 bases removed from V and 7 bases from J, the gap between germline ends came to 19 bases. The CDR3 runs 16 residues. Germline V lookup: CDR1 MGHDK, CDR2 SYGVNS. The CDR3, as DNA: TGTGCCAGCAGTGGTTTGGGCCTAAAAGGTCACGGGGAGCTGTTTTTT. Translated, it gives CASSGLGLKGHGELFF.